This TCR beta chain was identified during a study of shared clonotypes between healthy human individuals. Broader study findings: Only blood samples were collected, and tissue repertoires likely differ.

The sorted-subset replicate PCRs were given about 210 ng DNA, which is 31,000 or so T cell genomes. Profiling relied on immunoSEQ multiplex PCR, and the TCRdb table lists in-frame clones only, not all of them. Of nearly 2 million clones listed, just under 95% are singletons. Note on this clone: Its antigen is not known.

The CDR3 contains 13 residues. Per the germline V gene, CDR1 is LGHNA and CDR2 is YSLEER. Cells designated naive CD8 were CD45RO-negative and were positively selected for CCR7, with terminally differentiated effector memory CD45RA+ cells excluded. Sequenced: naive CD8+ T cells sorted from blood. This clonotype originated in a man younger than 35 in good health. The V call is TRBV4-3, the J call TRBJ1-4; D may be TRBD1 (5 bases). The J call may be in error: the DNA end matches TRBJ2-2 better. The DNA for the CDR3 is TGCGCCAGCAGCCAGGTGTGGACAGGGGAGCTGTTTTTT. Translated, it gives CASSQVWTGELFF.